The present TCR beta chain was sequenced within a study of shared clonotypes between healthy human individuals. Study-wide background: Every donor yielded three CD4 naive, three CD4 memory, two CD8 naive and one CD8 memory plate. Findings and limits, study-wide: In a handful of donors, about 5% of naive CD4 clonotypes appeared in common.

With regard to this clone: The antigen is not known.

Naive CD8 cells lacked CD45RO and underwent positive selection for CCR7, leaving out terminally differentiated effector memory CD45RA+ cells. Sequenced by immunoSEQ multiplex PCR; TCRdb stores in-frame clones only, minus some. The top ten hold around 1.8% of the sample, which has approximately 1.9 million clones, 90% to 95% seen once. The length of the CDR3 is 19 residues. Germline V gene lookup returns CDR1 MNHNS and CDR2 SASEGT. Deletions cut 2 bases from V and 2 bases from J, with 22 bases between. This sequence was found in a man younger than 35 in good health. Some clones in this sample may be carry-over from other donors' samples. V and J are TRBV6-1 and TRBJ1-5; D call uncertain. Sequencing was carried out using naive CD8+ T cells from PBMCs. The DNA for the CDR3 is TGTGCCAGCAGTGAACGGGTTGAGGTATTCGTTTTGGGCAATCAGCCCCAGCATTTT. Translation gives CASSERVEVFVLGNQPQHF.